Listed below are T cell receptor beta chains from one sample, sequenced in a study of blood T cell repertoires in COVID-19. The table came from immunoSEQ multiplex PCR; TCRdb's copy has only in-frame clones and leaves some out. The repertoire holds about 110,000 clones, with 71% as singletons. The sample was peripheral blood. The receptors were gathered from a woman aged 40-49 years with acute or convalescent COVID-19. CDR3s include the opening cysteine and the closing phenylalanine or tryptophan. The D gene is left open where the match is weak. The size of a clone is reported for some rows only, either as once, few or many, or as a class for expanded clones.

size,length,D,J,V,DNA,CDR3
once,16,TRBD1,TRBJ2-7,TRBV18,TGTGCCAGCTCACCAATCGGACAGGGTGCTACCTACGAGCAGTACTTC,CASSPIGQGATYEQYF
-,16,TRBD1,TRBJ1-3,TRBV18,TGTGCCAGCTCACCAGGTGACAGGGGAGCTGGAAACACCATATATTTT,CASSPGDRGAGNTIYF
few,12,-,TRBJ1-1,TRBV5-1,TGCGCCAGCAGCTTCGGACAGACTGAAGCTTTCTTT,CASSFGQTEAFF
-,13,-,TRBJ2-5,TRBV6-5,TGTGCCAGCAGTTACGCAGGGGAAGAGACCCAGTACTTC,CASSYAGEETQYF
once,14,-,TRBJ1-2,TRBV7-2,TGTGCCAGCAGCCCCCCGGAGGGGAGAGGGGGCTACACCTTC,CASSPPEGRGGYTF
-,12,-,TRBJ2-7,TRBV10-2,TGCGCCAGCAACGGGAACTACTACGAGCAGTACTTC,CASNGNYYEQYF
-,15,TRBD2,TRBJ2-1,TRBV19,TGTGCCAGTAGTATTAAATTAGCGGGGGGTGGTGAGCAGTTCTTC,CASSIKLAGGGEQFF
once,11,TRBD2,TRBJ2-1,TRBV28,TGTGCCAGTCAGTCCGGGACTAAGCAGTTCTTC,CASQSGTKQFF
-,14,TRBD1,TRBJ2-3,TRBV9,TGTGCCAGCAGCGTGACAGGGGCCACAGATACGCAGTATTTT,CASSVTGATDTQYF
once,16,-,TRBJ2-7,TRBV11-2,TGTGCCAGCAGCTTAGACCCCTTAGGACGGGGCTACGAGCAGTACTTC,CASSLDPLGRGYEQYF